The rows below give T cell receptor beta chains drawn from one sample of a study of blood T cell repertoires in COVID-19. Assay: immunoSEQ multiplex PCR; the TCRdb copy retains only in-frame clones and omits some. Seen here are 270,000 or so clones, roughly nine tenths observed once, and the top ten hold approximately 12%. Sequencing used peripheral blood. The source of these receptors is a woman between 25 and 40 years old with COVID-19, enrolled during active disease. Each CDR3 is given with its conserved first and last residue. D genes are given only for firm matches. A row's size may be missing; if present it is once, few, many or a size class.

j_gene,v_gene,abundance,d_gene,CDR3aa,CDR3nt
TRBJ2-2,TRBV6-5,few,NA,CASSYSGRDNTGELFF,TGTGCCAGCAGTTACTCGGGCAGGGATAACACCGGGGAGCTGTTTTTT
TRBJ2-2,TRBV6-4,once,TRBD1,CASSGRQGANTGELFF,TGTGCCAGCAGCGGGAGACAGGGGGCGAACACCGGGGAGCTGTTTTTT
TRBJ2-7,TRBV5-1,NA,NA,CASKIDSRAYEQYF,TGCGCCAGCAAAATTGACAGTCGAGCCTACGAGCAGTACTTC
TRBJ2-3,TRBV12-5,once,TRBD2,CASASTSGGFPDTQYF,TGTGCTAGTGCCTCGACTAGCGGGGGGTTCCCAGATACGCAGTATTTT
TRBJ1-2,TRBV7-8,NA,NA,CASSPGRDYGYTF,TGTGCCAGCAGCCCCGGCAGGGACTATGGCTACACCTTC
TRBJ1-4,TRBV4-1,NA,NA,CASSQVLGARYEKLFF,TGCGCCAGCAGCCAAGTATTAGGGGCCAGATATGAAAAACTGTTTTTT
TRBJ1-1,TRBV6-6,NA,TRBD1,CASSSGGGTEAFF,TGTGCCAGCAGTTCAGGGGGCGGCACTGAAGCTTTCTTT
TRBJ2-7,TRBV6-6,NA,NA,CASRSTVDSYEQYF,TGTGCCAGCAGGTCAACAGTTGACTCCTACGAGCAGTACTTC
TRBJ2-5,TRBV28,NA,TRBD2,CASSLLAGGPVETQYF,TGTGCCAGCAGTCTACTAGCGGGGGGGCCGGTGGAGACCCAGTACTTC
TRBJ2-3,TRBV4-1,NA,TRBD2,CASSRASGGDTQYF,TGCGCCAGCAGCCGAGCTAGCGGGGGAGATACGCAGTATTTT
TRBJ2-5,TRBV4-2,NA,NA,CASSQVLSGTQETQYF,TGTGCCAGCAGCCAAGTTCTGAGCGGAACCCAAGAGACCCAGTACTTC
TRBJ1-1,TRBV18,NA,TRBD1,CASSPVTGQYIEAFF,TGTGCCAGCTCACCGGTGACAGGGCAATATATTGAAGCTTTCTTT
TRBJ1-4,TRBV18,NA,NA,CASSRRGDEKLFF,TGTGCCAGCTCGCGACGGGGGGATGAAAAACTGTTTTTT
TRBJ1-2,TRBV7-9,NA,NA,CASSLGRENYGYTF,TGTGCCAGCAGCTTAGGACGGGAGAACTATGGCTACACCTTC
TRBJ1-1,TRBV27,once,TRBD1,CASSLAGQVNTEAFF,TGTGCCAGCAGTTTAGCGGGACAGGTGAACACTGAAGCTTTCTTT
TRBJ1-2,TRBV29-1,NA,NA,CSAEETAGRGYTF,TGCAGCGCCGAGGAGACAGCCGGGCGGGGCTACACCTTC
TRBJ2-5,TRBV13,NA,TRBD2,CASSLGSGGRETQYF,TGTGCCAGCAGCTTAGGTAGCGGGGGGAGAGAGACCCAGTACTTC
TRBJ2-2,TRBV4-1,NA,NA,CASSHQTLVVPGELFF,TGCGCCAGCAGCCACCAGACACTAGTCGTGCCCGGGGAGCTGTTTTTT